Reported below is one TCR beta chain. This entry comes from a study of blood T cell repertoires in COVID-19. The overall study: PBMCs, B-cell-depleted T cells, or T cells provided the cDNA or gDNA that made up the material.

Some clones are missing from TCRdb's copy, which holds only in-frame ones; the method was immunoSEQ multiplex PCR. The sample lists 110,000 or so clones; about 88% were seen once. Between the trimmed V and J ends, which lost 3 bases and 5 bases, there was a span of 18 bases. The CDR3 has 16 amino acids. CDR1 and CDR2 from the germline V gene are KGHDR and SFDVKD. The origin of this receptor is an older woman who had recovered from COVID-19. Sequenced material: peripheral blood. The chain is built from TRBV24-1 and TRBJ2-5, with D possibly matching TRBD1 (5 bases). The CDR3 region has the DNA TGTGCCACCAGTGATCCAAAGGTCAGGGATGGGGAGACCCAGTACTTC. It yields the protein CATSDPKVRDGETQYF.